Detailed here is one T cell receptor (beta chain). Its target is not known. CDR1 is SNHLY and CDR2 is FYNNEI in the germline V gene. The CDR3 runs 13 residues. V lost 6 bases and J lost 5; bases outside the gene matches: 2. This specimen belongs to a study of cytomegalovirus exposure and HLA in healthy donors. Study-wide findings and caveats: Presence/absence analyses supposed approximately even sequencing depth among donors.

PCR amplification relied on 60 Vbeta primers (plus 13 Jbeta primers). The method was immunoSEQ multiplex PCR; TCRdb's version includes in-frame clones alone and lacks a portion of them. This sample has about 130,000 clones, with around three quarters found just once. This clonotype originated in a male donor in good health and CMV-seronegative. Material for sequencing was PBMCs. V and J are TRBV2 and TRBJ1-5; 9 bases align to TRBD1. CDR3 nucleotides: TGTGCCAGCAGCCGGGACAGGGATCAGCCCCAGCATTTT. Encoded protein: CASSRDRDQPQHF.